These T cell receptor beta chains were read from a single sample in a study of beta chain features in type 1 diabetes. This table comes from immunoSEQ multiplex PCR, and its TCRdb copy is limited to in-frame clones, with some not included. In the table there are 350,000 to 400,000 clones, about 14% of which are singletons. Sequences were obtained from naive CD4+ T cells from blood. These receptors were obtained from a young woman in good health. Both conserved end residues are part of each CDR3.

v_gene	j_gene	CDR3aa
TRBV7-2	TRBJ2-5	CASSLGGLAGGQETQYF
TRBV19	TRBJ1-1	CASSISVIGMNTEAFF
TRBV29-1	TRBJ1-5	CSVADRGYSSNQPQHF
TRBV4-3	TRBJ1-5	CASSHGQGGNQPQHF
TRBV28	TRBJ1-5	CAINPGQGATYQPQHF
TRBV10-3	TRBJ2-7	CAISEVTSGSYEQYF
TRBV10-3	TRBJ2-7	CAISELAGAREQYF
TRBV18	TRBJ2-5	CASSPRVLAGEGEETQYF
TRBV18	TRBJ2-7	CASSPRTGTYEQYF
TRBV29-1	TRBJ1-3	CSVKTRLSGNTIYF
TRBV18	TRBJ1-1	CASSPADGGEAFF
TRBV4-1	TRBJ2-2	CASSLGQRSGELFF
TRBV28	TRBJ2-7	CASSSPPGQGLTWQYF
TRBV7-2	TRBJ2-1	CASSSSGTSGNNEQFF
TRBV29-1	TRBJ2-4	CSTTIRQGAKNIQYF
TRBV20-1	TRBJ2-7	CSASKYEQYF
TRBV6-5	TRBJ2-2	CASNLGLANTGELFF
TRBV15	TRBJ2-7	CATSRDEIAGVSYEQYF
TRBV19	TRBJ2-7	CASRGPGSEQYF
TRBV7-8	TRBJ1-2	CASSLVDSPYGYTF
TRBV4-2	TRBJ2-5	CASSPTGLAVGVQETQYF
TRBV29-1	TRBJ2-1	CSVGSGSRGEQFF
TRBV29-1	TRBJ2-7	CSVGHDRLVAGAHEQYF
TRBV30	TRBJ2-1	CAWSLNWGQSSYNEQFF
TRBV25-1	TRBJ2-2	CASRGRPGELFF
TRBV25-1	TRBJ1-1	CASSERRDSTREAFF
TRBV29-1	TRBJ1-4	CSVQGTGEKLFF
TRBV6-6	TRBJ2-7	CASSSHLGQGYEQYF